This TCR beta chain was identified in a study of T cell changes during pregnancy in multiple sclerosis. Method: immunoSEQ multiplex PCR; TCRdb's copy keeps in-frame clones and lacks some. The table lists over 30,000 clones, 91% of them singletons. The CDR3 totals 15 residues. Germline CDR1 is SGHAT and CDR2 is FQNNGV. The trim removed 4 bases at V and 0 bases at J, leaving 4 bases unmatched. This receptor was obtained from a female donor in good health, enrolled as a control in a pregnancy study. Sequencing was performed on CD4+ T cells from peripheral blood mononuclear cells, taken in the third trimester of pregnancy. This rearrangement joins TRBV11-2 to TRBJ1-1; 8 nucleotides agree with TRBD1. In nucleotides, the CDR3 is TGTGCCAGCAGCTCCGGGACAGGCCTGAACACTGAAGCTTTCTTT. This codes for CASSSGTGLNTEAFF. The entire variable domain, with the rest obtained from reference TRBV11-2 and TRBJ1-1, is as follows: EAGVAQSPRYKIIEKRQSVAFWCNPISGHATLYWYQQILGQGPKLLIQFQNNGVVDDSQLPKDRFSAERLKGVDSTLKIQPAKLEDSAVYLCASSSGTGLNTEAFFGQGTRLTVV.